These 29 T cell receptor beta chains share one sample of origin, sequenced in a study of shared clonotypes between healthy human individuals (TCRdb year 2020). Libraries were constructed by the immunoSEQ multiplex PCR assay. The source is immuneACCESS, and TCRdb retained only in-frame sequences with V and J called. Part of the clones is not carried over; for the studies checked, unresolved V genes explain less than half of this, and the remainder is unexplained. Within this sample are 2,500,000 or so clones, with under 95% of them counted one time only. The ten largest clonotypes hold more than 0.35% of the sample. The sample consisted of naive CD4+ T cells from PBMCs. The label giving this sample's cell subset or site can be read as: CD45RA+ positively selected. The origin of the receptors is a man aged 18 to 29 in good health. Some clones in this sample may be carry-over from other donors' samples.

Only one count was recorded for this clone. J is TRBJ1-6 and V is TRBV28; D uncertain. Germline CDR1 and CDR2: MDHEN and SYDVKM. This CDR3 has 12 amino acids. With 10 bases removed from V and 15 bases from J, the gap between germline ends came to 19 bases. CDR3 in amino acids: CATLNKVFSLHF. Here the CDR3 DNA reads TGTGCCACCCTTAATAAAGTCTTTAGCCTCCACTTT.

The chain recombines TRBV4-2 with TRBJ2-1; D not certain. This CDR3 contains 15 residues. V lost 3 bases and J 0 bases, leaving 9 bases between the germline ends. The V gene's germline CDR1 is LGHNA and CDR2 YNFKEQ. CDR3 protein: CASSHEDSSYNEQFF. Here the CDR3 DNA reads TGTGCCAGCAGCCATGAGGATAGCTCCTACAATGAGCAGTTCTTC.

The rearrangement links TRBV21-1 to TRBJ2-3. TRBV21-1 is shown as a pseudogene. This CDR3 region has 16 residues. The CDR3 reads CASSKGRRVGADTQYF. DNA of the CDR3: TGTGCCAGCAGCAAAGGTAGGCGAGTTGGTGCAGATACGCAGTATTTT.

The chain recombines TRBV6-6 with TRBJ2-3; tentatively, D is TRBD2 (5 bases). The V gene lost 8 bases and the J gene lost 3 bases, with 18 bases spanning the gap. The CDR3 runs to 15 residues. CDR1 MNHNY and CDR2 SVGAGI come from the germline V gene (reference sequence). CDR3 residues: CASVLSPGRTDTQYF. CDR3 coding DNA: TGTGCCAGCGTGCTCTCCCCGGGAAGGACAGATACGCAGTATTTT.

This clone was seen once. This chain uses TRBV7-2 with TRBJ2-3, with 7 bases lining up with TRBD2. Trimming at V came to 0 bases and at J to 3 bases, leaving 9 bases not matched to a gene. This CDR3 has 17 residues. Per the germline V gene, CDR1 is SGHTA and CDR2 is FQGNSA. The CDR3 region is CASSLAGGSIPTDTQYF. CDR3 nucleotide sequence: TGTGCCAGCAGCTTAGCCGGCGGGAGCATACCGACAGATACGCAGTATTTT.

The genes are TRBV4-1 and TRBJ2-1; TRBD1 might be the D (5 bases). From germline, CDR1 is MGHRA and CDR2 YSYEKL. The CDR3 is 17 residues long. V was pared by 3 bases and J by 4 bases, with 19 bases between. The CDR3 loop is CASSQRPVGHSYNEQFF. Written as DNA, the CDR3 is TGCGCCAGCAGCCAGAGGCCCGTAGGACACAGTTACAATGAGCAGTTCTTC.

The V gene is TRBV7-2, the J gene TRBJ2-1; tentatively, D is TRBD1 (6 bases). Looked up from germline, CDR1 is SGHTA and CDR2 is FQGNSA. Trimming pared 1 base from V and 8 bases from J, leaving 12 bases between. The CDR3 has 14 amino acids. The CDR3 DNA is TGTGCCAGCAGCTTAGGGGTTTCAGGGGATGAGCAGTTCTTC. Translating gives CASSLGVSGDEQFF.

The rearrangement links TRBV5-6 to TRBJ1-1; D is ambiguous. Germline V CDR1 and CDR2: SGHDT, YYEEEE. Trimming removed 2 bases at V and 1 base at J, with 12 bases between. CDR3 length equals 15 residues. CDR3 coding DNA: TGTGCCAGCAGCTTTGCGGGCCGCCAGAACACTGAAGCTTTCTTT. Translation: CASSFAGRQNTEAFF.

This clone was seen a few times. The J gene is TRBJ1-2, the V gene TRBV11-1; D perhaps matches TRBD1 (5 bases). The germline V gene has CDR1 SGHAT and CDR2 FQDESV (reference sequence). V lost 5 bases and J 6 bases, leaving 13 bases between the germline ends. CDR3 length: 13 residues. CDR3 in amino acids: CASSRAGQDGYTF. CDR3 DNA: TGTGCCAGCAGCCGAGCCGGACAAGATGGCTACACCTTC.

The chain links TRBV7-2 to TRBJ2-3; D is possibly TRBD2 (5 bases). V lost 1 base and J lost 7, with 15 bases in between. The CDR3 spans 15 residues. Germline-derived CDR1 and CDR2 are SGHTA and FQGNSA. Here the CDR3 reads CASSLVGNSANTQYF. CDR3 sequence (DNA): TGTGCCAGCAGCTTAGTCGGGAATTCTGCGAATACGCAGTATTTT.

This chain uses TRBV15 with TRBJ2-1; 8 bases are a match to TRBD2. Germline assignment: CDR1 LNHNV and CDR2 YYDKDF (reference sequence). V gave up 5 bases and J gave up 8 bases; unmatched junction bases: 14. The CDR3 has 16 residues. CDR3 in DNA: TGTGCCACCAGCGGAAACTTACAGCGGGAGAACTATGAGCAGTTCTTC. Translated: CATSGNLQRENYEQFF.

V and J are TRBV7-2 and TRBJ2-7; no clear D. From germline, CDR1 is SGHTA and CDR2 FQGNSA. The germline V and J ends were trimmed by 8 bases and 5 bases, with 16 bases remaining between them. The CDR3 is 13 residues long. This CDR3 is CASGGFKPNEQYF. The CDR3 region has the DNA TGTGCCAGCGGCGGTTTCAAACCGAACGAGCAGTACTTC.

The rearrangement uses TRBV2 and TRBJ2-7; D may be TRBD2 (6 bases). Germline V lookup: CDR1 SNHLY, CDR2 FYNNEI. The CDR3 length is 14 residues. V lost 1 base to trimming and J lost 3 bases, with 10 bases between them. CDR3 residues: CASSEGWRGYEQYF. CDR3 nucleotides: TGTGCCAGCAGTGAAGGTTGGCGGGGCTACGAGCAGTACTTC.

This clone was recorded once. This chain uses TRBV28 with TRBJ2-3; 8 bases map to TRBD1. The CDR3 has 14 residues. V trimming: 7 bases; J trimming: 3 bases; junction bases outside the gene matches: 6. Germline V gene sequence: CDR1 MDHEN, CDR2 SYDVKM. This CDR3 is CASTRGTGTDTQYF. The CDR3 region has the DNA TGTGCCAGCACCCGCGGGACAGGTACAGATACGCAGTATTTT. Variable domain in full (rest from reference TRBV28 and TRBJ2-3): DVKVTQSSRYLVKRTGEKVFLECVQDMDHENMFWYRQDPGLGLRLIYFSYDVKMKEKGDIPEGYSVSREKKERFSLILESASTNQTSMYLCASTRGTGTDTQYFGPGTRLTVL.

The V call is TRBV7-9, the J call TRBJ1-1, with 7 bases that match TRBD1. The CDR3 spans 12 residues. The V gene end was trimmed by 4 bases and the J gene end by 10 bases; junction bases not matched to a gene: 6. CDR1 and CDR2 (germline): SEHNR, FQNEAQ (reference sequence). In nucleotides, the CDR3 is TGTGCCAGCAGCTCACGGACAGGAGTAGCTTTCTTT. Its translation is CASSSRTGVAFF. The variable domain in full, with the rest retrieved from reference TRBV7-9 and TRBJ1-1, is DTGVSQNPRHKITKRGQNVTFRCDPISEHNRLYWYRQTLGQGPEFLTYFQNEAQLEKSRLLSDRFSAERPKGSFSTLEIQRTEQGDSAMYLCASSSRTGVAFFGQGTRLTVV.

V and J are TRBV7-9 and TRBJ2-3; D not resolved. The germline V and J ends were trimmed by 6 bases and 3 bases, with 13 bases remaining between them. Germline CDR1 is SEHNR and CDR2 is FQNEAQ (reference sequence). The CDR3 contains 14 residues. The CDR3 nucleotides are TGTGCCAGCAGTCGTTTGGTGAGAACAGATACGCAGTATTTT. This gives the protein CASSRLVRTDTQYF.

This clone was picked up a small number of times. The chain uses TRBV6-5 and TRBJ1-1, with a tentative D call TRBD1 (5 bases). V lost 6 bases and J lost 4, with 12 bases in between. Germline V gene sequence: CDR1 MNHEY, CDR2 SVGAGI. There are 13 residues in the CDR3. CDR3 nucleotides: TGTGCCAGCAGCCGTCATGGGGGCACTGAAGCTTTCTTT. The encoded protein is CASSRHGGTEAFF.

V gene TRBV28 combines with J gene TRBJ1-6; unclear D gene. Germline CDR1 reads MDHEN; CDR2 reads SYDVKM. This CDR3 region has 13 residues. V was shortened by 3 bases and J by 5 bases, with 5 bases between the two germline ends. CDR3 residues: CASSLRDNSPLHF. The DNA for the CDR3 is TGTGCCAGCAGTTTGAGGGATAATTCACCCCTCCACTTT.

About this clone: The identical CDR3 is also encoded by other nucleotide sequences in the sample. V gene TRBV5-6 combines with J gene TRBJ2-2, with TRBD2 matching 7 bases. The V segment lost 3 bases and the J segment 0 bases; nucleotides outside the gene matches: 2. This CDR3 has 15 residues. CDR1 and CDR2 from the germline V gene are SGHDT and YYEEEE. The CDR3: CASSSGTTNTGELFF. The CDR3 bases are TGTGCCAGCAGCTCCGGGACTACGAACACCGGGGAGCTGTTTTTT.

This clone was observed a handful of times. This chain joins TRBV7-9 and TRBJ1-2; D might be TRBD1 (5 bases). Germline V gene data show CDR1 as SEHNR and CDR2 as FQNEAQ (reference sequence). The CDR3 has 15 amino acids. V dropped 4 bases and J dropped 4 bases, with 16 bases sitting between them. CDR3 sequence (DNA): TGTGCCAGCAGCTCCTCCGGGACGGATATCTATGGCTACACCTTC. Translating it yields CASSSSGTDIYGYTF.

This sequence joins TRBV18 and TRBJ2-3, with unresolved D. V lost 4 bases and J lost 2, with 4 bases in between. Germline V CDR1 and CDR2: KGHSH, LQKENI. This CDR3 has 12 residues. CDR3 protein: CASSLYTDTQYF. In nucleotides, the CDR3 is TGTGCCAGCTCACTCTACACAGATACGCAGTATTTT.

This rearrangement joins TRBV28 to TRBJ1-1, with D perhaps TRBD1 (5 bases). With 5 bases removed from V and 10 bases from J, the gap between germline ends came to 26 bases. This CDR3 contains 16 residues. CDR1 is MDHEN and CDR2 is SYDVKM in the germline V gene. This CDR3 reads CASSPPVGDPSNGAFF. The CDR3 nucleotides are TGTGCCAGCAGTCCCCCGGTTGGGGACCCAAGCAATGGAGCTTTCTTT.

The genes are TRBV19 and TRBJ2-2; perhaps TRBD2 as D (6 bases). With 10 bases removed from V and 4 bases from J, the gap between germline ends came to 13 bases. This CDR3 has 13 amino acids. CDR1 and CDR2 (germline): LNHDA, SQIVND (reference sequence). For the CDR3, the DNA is TGTGCCACTAGGGGACTCGGCACCGGGGAGCTGTTTTTT. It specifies CATRGLGTGELFF.

The CDR3 region has the DNA TGTGCCAGCGGGGACAGGGGGGCCCCGGGACTTTACGAGCAGTACTTC. Amino acids: CASGDRGAPGLYEQYF. V gene TRBV27 combines with J gene TRBJ2-7; TRBD1 matches 11 bases. This CDR3 comprises 16 residues. With 8 bases clipped from V and 4 bases from J, the junction kept 13 bases outside the gene matches. Germline V gene lookup returns CDR1 MNHEY and CDR2 SMNVEV (reference sequence).

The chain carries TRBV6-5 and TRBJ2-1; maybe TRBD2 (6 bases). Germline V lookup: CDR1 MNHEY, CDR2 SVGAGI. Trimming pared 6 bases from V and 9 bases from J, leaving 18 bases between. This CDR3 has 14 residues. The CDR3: CASRGDWHGREQFF. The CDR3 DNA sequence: TGTGCCAGCAGAGGGGACTGGCATGGTCGTGAGCAGTTCTTC.

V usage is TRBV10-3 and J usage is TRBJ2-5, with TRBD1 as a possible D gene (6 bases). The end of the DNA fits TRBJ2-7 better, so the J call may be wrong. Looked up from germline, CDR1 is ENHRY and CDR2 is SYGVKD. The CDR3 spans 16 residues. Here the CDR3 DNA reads TGTGCCATCAGTGAAAGGCGAGGTGACAGGTCGTACGAGCAGTACTTC. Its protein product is CAISERRGDRSYEQYF.

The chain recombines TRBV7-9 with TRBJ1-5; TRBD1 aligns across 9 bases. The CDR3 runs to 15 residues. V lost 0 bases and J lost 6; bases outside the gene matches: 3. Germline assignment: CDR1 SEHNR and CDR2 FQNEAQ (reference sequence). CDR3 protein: CASSLAGTGIQPQHF. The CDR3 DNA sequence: TGTGCCAGCAGCTTAGCGGGGACAGGGATTCAGCCCCAGCATTTT.

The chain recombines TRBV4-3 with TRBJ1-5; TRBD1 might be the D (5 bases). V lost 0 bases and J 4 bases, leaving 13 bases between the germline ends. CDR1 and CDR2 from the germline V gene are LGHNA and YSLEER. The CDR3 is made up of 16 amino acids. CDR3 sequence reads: CASSQDFPGLNQPQHF. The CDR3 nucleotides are TGCGCCAGCAGCCAAGATTTTCCAGGGTTGAATCAGCCCCAGCATTTT.

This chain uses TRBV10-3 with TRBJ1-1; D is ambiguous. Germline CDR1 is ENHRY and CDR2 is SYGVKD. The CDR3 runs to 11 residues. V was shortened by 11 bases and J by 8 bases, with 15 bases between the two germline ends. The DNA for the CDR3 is TGTGCCTCCGCAGGAACAGCCGAAGCTTTCTTT. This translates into CASAGTAEAFF.